Listed below are T cell receptor beta chains from one sample, sequenced in a study of T cells after yellow fever vaccination. MiXCR, applied by TCRdb to the 5' RACE reads, yields one record per CDR3 protein. The table shows 60,000 or so distinct CDR3 sequences, with more than 5.5% occurring only once. Source: CD8+ T cells sorted from PBMCs, taken on the day of the first yellow fever vaccination. Receptor source: a man aged 18 to 30 who received the YFV17D yellow fever vaccine. CDR3s include the opening cysteine and the closing phenylalanine or tryptophan. D genes are given only for firm matches. Not every row has a clone size; where given, it reads once, few, many or a size class.

size	V	J	D	DNA	CDR3
many	TRBV4-1	TRBJ2-3	-	TGCGCCAGCAGCCAAGTTGTGACGGCAGCCACAGATACGCAGTATTTT	CASSQVVTAATDTQYF
many	TRBV6-4	TRBJ2-2	-	TGTGCCAGCAGTGACTCAGAGGTCGGGGAGCTGTTTTTT	CASSDSEVGELFF
many	TRBV7-9	TRBJ2-3	TRBD2	TGTGCCAGCAGCTTAGTCGCCGGGGGGTCAGATACGCAGTATTTT	CASSLVAGGSDTQYF
-	TRBV24-1	TRBJ1-2	-	TGTGCCACCAGTGACTGGGCGACAAAGAGCTATGGCTACACCTTC	CATSDWATKSYGYTF
-	TRBV6-5	TRBJ2-1	-	TGTGCCAGCGGCCCCGGGGATGAGCAGTTCTTC	CASGPGDEQFF
-	TRBV23-1	TRBJ2-2	TRBD2	TGCGCCAGCAGTCGGGGCTTGTCGACTAGCTCCCCCCGGGAGCTGTTTTTT	CASSRGLSTSSPRELFF
many	TRBV6-1	TRBJ1-1	-	TGTGCCAGCAGTAGCTGGAGGACTGAAGCTTTCTTT	CASSSWRTEAFF
many	TRBV5-5	TRBJ1-2	-	TGTGCCAGCAGCCAACTTGGGGACGGACCCTATGGCTACACCTTC	CASSQLGDGPYGYTF
many	TRBV24-1	TRBJ1-2	-	TGTGCCACCAGTGATGGTCCTGGCTACACCTTC	CATSDGPGYTF
-	TRBV21-1	TRBJ1-5	-	TGTGCCAGCAGCACTGGACGGTATAGCAAACAGCCCCAGCATTTT	CASSTGRYSKQPQHF
-	TRBV6-4	TRBJ2-3	TRBD2	TGTGCCAGCAGTGAAGCGGGGGGGAGCACAGATACGCAGTATTTT	CASSEAGGSTDTQYF
many	TRBV25-1	TRBJ1-1	-	TGTGCCAGCAGTGAATATAGACAGAACACTGAAGCTTTCTTT	CASSEYRQNTEAFF
many	TRBV4-1	TRBJ1-1	-	TGCGCCAGCAGCCAAGCGGCGACAAATTTAAACACTGAAGCTTTCTTT	CASSQAATNLNTEAFF
many	TRBV11-2	TRBJ2-1	-	TGTGCCAGCAGCCCCTCCCCGTCGGGGTTCCGGATAAACAATGAGCAGTTCTTC	CASSPSPSGFRINNEQFF
many	TRBV7-8	TRBJ2-2	TRBD1	TGTGCCAGCAGCTTTACCTCTCGTCGACAGGGCCGAATATCAACGAACACCGGGGAGCTGTTTTTT	CASSFTSRRQGRISTNTGELFF
many	TRBV13	TRBJ2-2	-	TGTGCCAGCAGCTCCCACACCGGGGAGCTGTTTTTT	CASSSHTGELFF
many	TRBV7-2	TRBJ2-5	TRBD2	TGTGCCAGCACAACTAGCGGGGGGGCAGAGACCCAGTACTTC	CASTTSGGAETQYF
many	TRBV5-1	TRBJ2-3	-	TGCGCCAGCAGCGGTAGTACCTTCCGCACAGATACGCAGTATTTT	CASSGSTFRTDTQYF
many	TRBV27	TRBJ2-3	-	TGTGCCAGCAGACCTGCTGCAGATACGCAGTATTTT	CASRPAADTQYF
many	TRBV3-1	TRBJ2-3	TRBD2	TGTGCCAGCAGCCAAGGGCTAGCGGGGGCCTCTAGCACAGATACGCAGTATTTT	CASSQGLAGASSTDTQYF
many	TRBV9	TRBJ1-4	TRBD1	TGTGCCAGCAGCGCGGGACAGGGGGAGGAAAAACTGTTTTTT	CASSAGQGEEKLFF
many	TRBV6-4	TRBJ1-5	TRBD1	TGTCCCCTCCCCATTGAAGGGACAGGGCGCAATCAGCCCCAGCATTTT	CPLPIEGTGRNQPQHF